This TCR beta chain was sequenced during a study of tumor-infiltrating lymphocytes in primary liver carcinoma. As for the study in general: Roughly 3.65 to 7.13 million productive TCRbeta reads came from each sample, comparable across tissue types.

A single count supports this clonotype. Antigen: not known. At one boundary the junction diverges from the germline segment, which might be a read error. The CDR3 is 15 residues long. CDR1 LGHNA and CDR2 YNFKEQ come from the germline V gene. Unsorted bulk tissue of about 19-31 mg yielded co-extracted RNA and DNA. The researchers produced TCR beta cDNA from about 510 ng total RNA with a constant-region primer. Construction of TCR beta libraries relied on three successive nested multiplex PCR rounds employing slightly modified ARM-PCR. Amplification in the first two PCR rounds was performed using TRBV1-TRBV30 forward primers and a C-beta reverse primer for around 10 cycles each. TCRdb passed the multiplex PCR reads through MiXCR, listing each CDR3 protein once. The sample carries 40,000 to 45,000 distinct CDR3 sequences, 65% to 85% recorded once. Overall study findings and caveats: A fraction of only about 7.5-24% of top clones appeared in all five tumor regions.

The sequenced sample was liver tumor tissue from sampling region 2. Subset described: tumor region T2, inferior pole. The chain joins TRBV4-2 to TRBJ2-1; D not resolved. The sequence derives from a man aged 40-55 years with primary liver carcinoma and hepatitis B virus infection. As DNA, the CDR3 is TGTGCCAGGAGCCAAAATTGGAATGCCGGCGGTGAGCAGTTCTTC. This sequence encodes CARSQNWNAGGEQFF.